This TCR beta chain was retrieved from a study of blood T cell repertoires in COVID-19. The ends were cut back, 5 bases at V and 2 bases at J, with 10 bases in the middle. CDR1 MDHEN and CDR2 SYDVKM come from the germline V gene. This CDR3 has 14 amino acids. In the source study's methods: Nucleated cell counts were estimated from reference gene primer amplification. Sequencing was performed with immunoSEQ multiplex PCR; in TCRdb, only in-frame clones are kept and a portion is missing. V and J calls and clone size are given by that table; D and trimming were obtained from the DNA. The sample includes approximately 200,000 clones, about 83% seen only once; the top ten take roughly 7%.

The source of this sequence is a woman aged 50 to 60 with acute or convalescent COVID-19. The chain employs TRBV28 and TRBJ2-4, with D maybe TRBD2 (5 bases). Sequenced input: peripheral blood. Written as DNA, the CDR3 is TGTGCCAGCAGTACGCGGGTTCCCAAAAACATTCAGTACTTC. This codes for CASSTRVPKNIQYF.